This entry concerns a single TCR beta chain. The sample is drawn from a study of blood T cell repertoires in COVID-19. The germline gives CDR1 MNHEY, CDR2 SVGAGI. CDR3 size: 14 residues. Trimming removed 6 bases at V and 6 bases at J, with 18 bases between. The method was immunoSEQ multiplex PCR; TCRdb's version includes in-frame clones alone and lacks a portion of them. The sample yields tens of thousands of clones, 70% to 85% seen once. The chain couples TRBV6-5 to TRBJ2-7, with D perhaps matching TRBD1 (6 bases). The sequence derives from a man between 65 and 85 years old with acute or convalescent COVID-19. Sequencing used peripheral blood. The CDR3 region is CASSALQGNGEQYV. In DNA, the CDR3 is TGTGCCAGCAGCGCGTTACAGGGAAATGGCGAGCAGTACGTC.